Shown below are 15 T cell receptor beta chains from a single sample sequenced in a study of T cells and Merkel cell carcinoma outcomes. Produced via immunoSEQ multiplex PCR; TCRdb's table is partial and in-frame only. The repertoire includes 3,600 or so clones, approximately 92% of them detected once, and approximately 2% sits in the top ten. The sequenced sample was tumor tissue from Merkel cell carcinoma. The receptors originated from a human donor with Merkel cell carcinoma.

A single count supports this clone. V and J are TRBV5-1 and TRBJ1-1; 9 bases map to TRBD1. The CDR3 contains 17 residues. The germline CDR1 and CDR2 sequences are SGHRS and YFSETQ. Unmatched junction bases numbered 14, after V lost 3 bases and J lost 5 bases. CDR3 in amino acids: CASSSTGTGSGRTEAFF. In DNA form, the CDR3 reads TGCGCCAGCAGCTCTACCGGGACAGGGTCGGGGAGGACTGAAGCTTTCTTT.

The CDR3 protein is CASSLNAGGTGNTIYF. The CDR3 DNA sequence: TGCGCCAGCAGCTTGAATGCAGGGGGCACTGGAAACACCATATATTTT. V gene TRBV5-1 combines with J gene TRBJ1-3; 8 bases agree with TRBD1. Per germline, CDR1 SGHRS and CDR2 YFSETQ. The CDR3 is 16 residues long. V lost 1 base and J lost 2; bases outside the gene matches: 5.

The rearrangement joins TRBV27 to TRBJ2-1, with 11 bases identical to TRBD1. V shed 2 bases and J 7 bases; nucleotides not matched to a gene: 7. In germline, CDR1 is MNHEY, CDR2 SMNVEV (reference sequence). The CDR3 runs to 16 residues. DNA of the CDR3: TGTGCCAGCAGTTTACCCGGACAGGGGGCATTTAATGAGCAGTTCTTC. This translates into CASSLPGQGAFNEQFF.

This clone was recorded once. The genes are TRBV7-2 and TRBJ2-3, with D maybe TRBD2 (6 bases). V gave up 4 bases and J gave up 0 bases, with 20 bases separating them. Germline V gene data show CDR1 as SGHTA and CDR2 as FQGNSA. CDR3 length: 18 residues. The CDR3 spells CASSSMMGTSSSTDTQYF. The DNA for the CDR3 is TGTGCCAGCAGCTCTATGATGGGGACTTCTTCTAGCACAGATACGCAGTATTTT.

The rearrangement joins TRBV10-3 to TRBJ1-2; D might be TRBD1 (5 bases). The CDR3 is 14 amino acids. Germline loops: CDR1 ENHRY, CDR2 SYGVKD. V was shortened by 5 bases and J by 2 bases, with 12 bases between the two germline ends. The CDR3 coding sequence is TGTGCCATCAGTAGGGACCCCCAAAACTATGGCTACACCTTC. This codes for CAISRDPQNYGYTF.

The chain links TRBV4-1 to TRBJ2-7; D gene unclear. The CDR3 loop spans 14 amino acids. The V end was cut by 4 bases, the J end by 7 bases, with 17 bases between. Germline-derived CDR1 and CDR2 are MGHRA and YSYEKL. The CDR3 nucleotides are TGCGCCAGCAGCCTAGTCGGGCAGAGGCAGGAGCAGTACTTC. Amino acids: CASSLVGQRQEQYF.

The chain joins TRBV2 to TRBJ1-2, with D perhaps TRBD1 (6 bases). Germline V gene data show CDR1 as SNHLY and CDR2 as FYNNEI. This CDR3 has 18 amino acids. The V gene lost 7 bases and the J gene lost 1 base, with 25 bases spanning the gap. CDR3 amino acids: CASTPDSPQAGDNYGYTF. CDR3 bases: TGTGCCAGCACCCCGGACTCCCCTCAGGCAGGGGATAACTATGGCTACACCTTC.

CDR3 coding DNA: TGTGCCAGCAGCGTTGGGGACAGGCCTAGCACAGATACGCAGTATTTT. Its protein product is CASSVGDRPSTDTQYF. The chain links TRBV9 to TRBJ2-3; 8 positions match TRBD1. CDR3 size: 16 residues. Germline-derived CDR1 and CDR2 are SGDLS and YYNGEE. With 2 bases clipped from V and 0 bases from J, the junction kept 5 bases outside the gene matches.

In this sample, this clone turned up once. The rearrangement joins TRBV29-1 to TRBJ1-2; D call uncertain. Trimming shortened V by 7 bases and J by 4 bases, and 16 bases separated the two germline ends. From germline, CDR1 is SQVTM and CDR2 ANQGSEA. CDR3 length equals 13 residues. The CDR3: CSALELSGYGYTF. As DNA, the CDR3 is TGCAGCGCCCTGGAGCTGTCGGGCTATGGCTACACCTTC.

The chain has TRBV27 and TRBJ2-1, with D uncertain. CDR1 and CDR2 (germline): MNHEY, SMNVEV (reference sequence). CDR3 length: 16 residues. Trimming pared 3 bases from V and 0 bases from J, leaving 12 bases between. CDR3 loop: CASSFDGDLSYNEQFF. CDR3 bases: TGTGCCAGCAGTTTCGACGGAGACCTCTCCTACAATGAGCAGTTCTTC.

This clone was seen a few times. The genes are TRBV30 and TRBJ1-2, with 8 bases fitting TRBD1. CDR1 is GTSNPN and CDR2 is SVGIG in the germline V gene (reference sequence). Trimming removed 8 bases from V and 3 bases from J; junction bases left unmatched: 8. The CDR3 loop spans 13 amino acids. The CDR3 loop is CAERTGLHYGYTF. CDR3 DNA sequence: TGTGCCGAACGGACAGGGCTACACTATGGCTACACCTTC.

The table lists this clone with a count of one. The rearrangement joins TRBV5-5 to TRBJ2-1, with TRBD1 matching over 9 bases. The junction had 4 bases not matched to a gene; V was cut back by 1 base and J by 5 bases. This CDR3 has 15 residues. The germline V gene encodes CDR1 SGHKS and CDR2 YYEKEE (reference sequence). CDR3 region: CASSLRGQGNNEQFF. CDR3 DNA: TGTGCCAGCAGCTTGCGGGGACAGGGAAACAATGAGCAGTTCTTC.

The chain recombines TRBV6-4 with TRBJ1-2; D unclear. Trimming cost V 2 bases and J 7 bases, with 17 bases left between them. This CDR3 has 15 amino acids. Per germline, CDR1 MRHNA and CDR2 SNTAGT. CDR3 sequence reads: CASSDTPQALGGYTF. The CDR3 DNA reads TGTGCCAGCAGTGACACCCCGCAGGCGCTGGGTGGCTACACCTTC.

The CDR3, as DNA: TGTGCCAGCAGCATAGGACTAGCGGGGGTCCACAATGAGCAGTTCTTC. It encodes CASSIGLAGVHNEQFF. The V and J genes are TRBV5-8 and TRBJ2-1, with 13 bases aligning to TRBD2. The V and J ends lost 4 bases and 5 bases, in that order; junction bases with no gene match: 6. The CDR3 loop spans 16 amino acids. CDR1 is SGHTS and CDR2 is YDEGEE in the germline V gene.

Comment on this clone: Compared with germline, one end of the junction differs, possibly owing to a read error. V and J are TRBV4-1 and TRBJ2-5; 8 bases map to TRBD2. This CDR3 spans 16 amino acids. The germline V gene has CDR1 MGHRA and CDR2 YSYEKL. CDR3: CASSQDDSGGLETQYF. In nucleotides, the CDR3 is TGCGCCAGCAGCCAAGATGACAGCGGGGGCCTAGAGACCCAATACTTC.